Below, one TCR beta chain is given with its context. The sample contains more than one DNA sequence encoding this CDR3. The V end was cut by 6 bases, the J end by 6 bases, with 12 bases between. The CDR3 runs to 13 residues. From germline, CDR1 is SNHLY and CDR2 FYNNEI. Clones were read by immunoSEQ multiplex PCR, and TCRdb kept only the in-frame ones, dropping some. Of 100,000 to 110,000 clones detected, approximately 89% appear once; the ten largest clones hold 5.5%. The sample belongs to a study of identifying expanded T cells in peripheral blood. This TCR derives from a person between 18 and 75 years old in good health. This rearrangement joins TRBV2 to TRBJ2-4, with D possibly TRBD2 on 6 matching bases. Sequenced sample: blood. The CDR3 nucleotides read TGTGCCAGCAGAGGGGACTCAGGAAACATTCAGTACTTC. Translation: CASRGDSGNIQYF.